This is a list of T cell receptor beta chains from one sample in a study of beta chain features in type 1 diabetes. Produced via immunoSEQ multiplex PCR; TCRdb's table is partial and in-frame only. The repertoire includes approximately 150,000 clones, 7% to 10% of them detected once, and roughly 2.5% sits in the top ten. Sequencing was done on a sample of central memory CD4+ T cells from blood. Every receptor here comes from a young woman in good health. Both conserved end residues are part of each CDR3. Fields, in order: D gene, clone size, V gene, J gene, CDR3 protein, CDR3 DNA. D genes are given only for firm matches. A row's size may be missing; if present it is once, few, many or a size class.

NA,few,TRBV30,TRBJ2-1,CAWSVIGSNEQFF,TGTGCCTGGAGTGTAATAGGGAGCAATGAGCAGTTCTTC
TRBD1,NA,TRBV13,TRBJ2-2,CASTRGRGTGELFF,TGTGCCAGCACCAGGGGGCGCGGCACCGGGGAGCTGTTTTTT
TRBD2,NA,TRBV2,TRBJ2-3,CASIIPGTRIDTQYF,TGTGCCAGCATAATCCCCGGGACTAGGATCGATACGCAGTATTTT
NA,NA,TRBV4-2,TRBJ2-6,CASSQDAWQDFSGANVLTF,TGTGCCAGCAGCCAAGATGCGTGGCAGGACTTCTCTGGGGCCAACGTCCTGACTTTC
TRBD2,NA,TRBV7-9,TRBJ2-1,CASSRLAGSSYNEQFF,TGTGCCAGCAGCCGCTTAGCGGGAAGCTCCTACAATGAGCAGTTCTTC
NA,NA,TRBV6-6,TRBJ1-2,CASTQRSGNYGYTF,TGTGCCAGCACCCAGAGGTCCGGGAACTATGGCTACACCTTC
TRBD1,many,TRBV29-1,TRBJ1-2,CSTGQNYGYTF,TGCAGCACGGGACAGAACTATGGCTACACCTTC
NA,NA,TRBV29-1,TRBJ2-2,CSAGEFSNTGELFF,TGCAGCGCCGGGGAGTTTTCGAACACCGGGGAGCTGTTTTTT
NA,few,TRBV7-2,TRBJ2-5,CASKRGWETQYF,TGTGCCAGCAAAAGAGGCTGGGAGACCCAGTACTTC
TRBD1,few,TRBV19,TRBJ2-1,CASSTRQGELFF,TGTGCCAGTAGTACCCGACAGGGCGAGCTGTTCTTC
TRBD2,few,TRBV9,TRBJ2-1,CASSVGRTSGLNYNEQFF,TGTGCCAGCAGCGTGGGGCGGACTAGCGGGCTTAACTACAATGAGCAGTTCTTC
TRBD1,few,TRBV7-2,TRBJ2-7,CASSRDRDDEQYF,TGTGCCAGCAGCCGGGACAGGGACGACGAGCAGTACTTC
TRBD2,few,TRBV5-1,TRBJ2-3,CASRGGPRTDTQYF,TGCGCCAGCCGGGGGGGCCCACGCACAGATACGCAGTATTTT
TRBD2,few,TRBV6-1,TRBJ2-5,CASSVLAGGETQYF,TGTGCCAGCAGTGTACTAGCGGGGGGGGAGACCCAGTACTTC
NA,few,TRBV6-6,TRBJ1-2,CASSYEGGDYGYTF,TGTGCCAGCAGTTACGAAGGGGGGGACTATGGCTACACCTTC
TRBD2,few,TRBV18,TRBJ2-7,CASSQLSGGHYEQYF,TGTGCCAGCTCACAACTTAGCGGGGGGCACTACGAGCAGTACTTC
TRBD2,NA,TRBV25-1,TRBJ2-3,CASRLAGGDTQYF,TGTGCCAGCAGACTAGCGGGAGGAGATACGCAGTATTTT
NA,NA,TRBV7-2,TRBJ2-1,CASSGQTYNEQFF,TGTGCCAGCAGTGGACAGACCTACAATGAGCAGTTCTTC
TRBD1,NA,TRBV29-1,TRBJ1-1,CSGGDRANTEAFF,TGCAGCGGGGGGGACAGGGCGAACACTGAAGCTTTCTTT
NA,few,TRBV7-2,TRBJ2-3,CASSDRTTDTQYF,TGTGCCAGCAGCGACAGGACTACAGATACGCAGTATTTT
TRBD1,few,TRBV5-6,TRBJ2-1,CASSLVTGASEQFF,TGTGCCAGCAGCTTGGTGACAGGGGCAAGCGAGCAGTTCTTC
NA,few,TRBV7-9,TRBJ2-2,CASSPTSTGELFF,TGTGCCAGCAGCCCCACTTCCACCGGGGAGCTGTTTTTT
TRBD2,few,TRBV2,TRBJ2-1,CASSVSGGASDEQFF,TGTGCCAGCAGTGTTAGCGGGGGGGCTTCAGATGAGCAGTTCTTC
TRBD1,few,TRBV7-6,TRBJ2-2,CASSSTSTGDTGELFF,TGTGCCAGCAGCTCAACTAGTACAGGGGATACCGGGGAGCTGTTTTTT
NA,few,TRBV11-2,TRBJ2-2,CASSSGITPSNTGELFF,TGTGCCAGCAGCTCCGGGATAACGCCTTCGAACACCGGGGAGCTGTTTTTT
NA,NA,TRBV5-1,TRBJ2-1,CASSSTLGGEHNEQFF,TGCGCCAGCAGCTCCACTTTAGGCGGGGAGCACAATGAGCAGTTCTTC
TRBD1,few,TRBV5-1,TRBJ2-2,CASSLEQGITGELFF,TGCGCCAGCAGCTTGGAACAGGGGATCACCGGGGAGCTGTTTTTT
NA,few,TRBV5-5,TRBJ2-7,CASSLERFSYEQYF,TGTGCCAGCAGCCTGGAGCGGTTCTCCTACGAGCAGTACTTC
TRBD2,few,TRBV6-1,TRBJ2-7,CASRRAGESYEQYF,TGTGCCAGCAGGAGAGCGGGGGAGTCCTACGAGCAGTACTTC
NA,NA,TRBV11-3,TRBJ2-5,CASSLEAYQETQYF,TGTGCCAGCAGCTTAGAAGCGTATCAAGAGACCCAGTACTTC
TRBD2,NA,TRBV25-1,TRBJ2-7,CASSDPSGTMTYEQYF,TGTGCCAGCAGTGACCCTAGCGGGACGATGACCTACGAGCAGTACTTC
TRBD2,NA,TRBV11-3,TRBJ2-1,CASSLEGTSENNEQFF,TGTGCCAGCAGCTTAGAAGGGACTAGCGAGAACAATGAGCAGTTCTTC
NA,NA,TRBV2,TRBJ1-1,CASSERGRDTEAFF,TGTGCCAGCAGTGAAAGAGGTCGGGACACTGAAGCTTTCTTT
TRBD2,NA,TRBV7-9,TRBJ2-3,CASSSGLAGRYTDTQYF,TGTGCCAGCAGTTCCGGACTAGCGGGAAGATACACAGATACGCAGTATTTT
NA,many,TRBV18,TRBJ1-4,CASSPRGRVEEKLFF,TGTGCCAGCTCACCAAGGGGGAGAGTCGAAGAAAAACTGTTTTTT
TRBD1,many,TRBV7-2,TRBJ2-1,CASSPPGQAYNEQFF,TGTGCCAGCAGCCCCCCGGGACAGGCCTACAATGAGCAGTTCTTC
TRBD2,few,TRBV14,TRBJ2-3,CASSQDFVGLAGPTDTQYF,TGTGCCAGCAGCCAAGATTTCGTCGGGCTAGCGGGGCCCACAGATACGCAGTATTTT
NA,NA,TRBV7-9,TRBJ2-7,CASSYGQYEQYF,TGTGCCAGCAGCTATGGACAGTACGAGCAGTACTTC
NA,NA,TRBV6-5,TRBJ1-2,CASSSATEFYGYTF,TGTGCCAGCAGTTCCGCGACAGAGTTCTATGGCTACACCTTC
NA,NA,TRBV5-6,TRBJ1-5,CASSMVGVNQPQHF,TGTGCCAGCAGCATGGTAGGGGTCAATCAGCCCCAGCATTTT
NA,NA,TRBV5-1,TRBJ2-7,CASSLAKGEIPNEQYF,TGCGCCAGCAGCTTGGCCAAGGGGGAAATTCCCAACGAGCAGTACTTC
NA,NA,TRBV7-9,TRBJ1-1,CASSLYSTGAEAFF,TGTGCCAGCAGCTTATATAGCACCGGGGCTGAAGCTTTCTTT
NA,few,TRBV14,TRBJ2-1,CASSEVTGQVYNEQFF,TGTGCCAGCAGCGAAGTAACGGGACAAGTCTACAATGAGCAGTTCTTC
TRBD1,many,TRBV23-1,TRBJ1-2,CASKLAGTGNGNYGYTF,TGCGCCAGCAAGCTAGCCGGGACAGGGAATGGAAACTATGGCTACACCTTC
NA,few,TRBV6-5,TRBJ2-1,CASSSLAYEQFF,TGTGCCAGCTCCTCCTTAGCATATGAGCAGTTCTTC
NA,NA,TRBV7-2,TRBJ2-5,CASSSVGTQYF,TGTGCCAGCAGCTCTGTCGGGACCCAGTACTTC
TRBD2,NA,TRBV9,TRBJ2-5,CASSFRLAGGETQYF,TGTGCCAGCAGCTTCAGACTAGCGGGAGGAGAGACCCAGTACTTC
NA,few,TRBV6-1,TRBJ2-5,CASSEGGQGETQYF,TGTGCCAGCAGTGAGGGGGGGCAGGGAGAGACCCAGTACTTC
TRBD2,few,TRBV4-3,TRBJ2-2,CASSQVRGGHNTGELFF,TGCGCCAGCAGCCAAGTGCGCGGGGGGCATAACACCGGGGAGCTGTTTTTT
TRBD2,once,TRBV6-1,TRBJ2-1,CASSEGSGSDEQFF,TGTGCCAGCAGTGAAGGTAGCGGGAGTGATGAGCAGTTCTTC
NA,few,TRBV14,TRBJ2-5,CASSQDPRETQYF,TGTGCCAGCAGCCAAGACCCCAGGGAGACCCAGTACTTC
NA,many,TRBV7-7,TRBJ2-1,CASSSGDEQFF,TGTGCTAGCAGCTCAGGCGATGAGCAGTTCTTC
TRBD2,medium-sized,TRBV29-1,TRBJ2-3,CSASGGEDTDTQYF,TGCAGCGCTAGCGGGGGGGAAGACACAGATACGCAGTATTTT
NA,few,TRBV11-2,TRBJ1-1,CASSLVPGGKAFF,TGTGCCAGCAGCTTAGTCCCGGGGGGAAAAGCTTTCTTT
NA,NA,TRBV11-2,TRBJ2-1,CASSSPDSLSYNEQFF,TGTGCCAGCAGCTCCCCGGACTCCCTTTCCTACAATGAGCAGTTCTTC
TRBD1,few,TRBV5-4,TRBJ1-2,CASSFATGVGGYTF,TGTGCCAGCAGCTTTGCGACAGGGGTGGGAGGCTACACCTTC
NA,few,TRBV30,TRBJ2-2,CAWKYSRNTGELFF,TGTGCCTGGAAATACTCAAGGAACACCGGGGAGCTGTTTTTT